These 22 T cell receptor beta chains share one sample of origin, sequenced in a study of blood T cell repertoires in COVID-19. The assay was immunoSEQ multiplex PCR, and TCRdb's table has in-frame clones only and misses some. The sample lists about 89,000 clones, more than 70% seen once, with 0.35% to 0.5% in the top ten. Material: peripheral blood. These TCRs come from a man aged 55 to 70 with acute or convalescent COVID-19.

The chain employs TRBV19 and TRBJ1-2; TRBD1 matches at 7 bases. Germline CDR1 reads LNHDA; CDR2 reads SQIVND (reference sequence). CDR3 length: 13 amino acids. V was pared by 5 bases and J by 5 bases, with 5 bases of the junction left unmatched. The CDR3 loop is CASSVTGEYGYTF. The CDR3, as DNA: TGTGCCAGTAGTGTCACAGGGGAGTATGGCTACACCTTC.

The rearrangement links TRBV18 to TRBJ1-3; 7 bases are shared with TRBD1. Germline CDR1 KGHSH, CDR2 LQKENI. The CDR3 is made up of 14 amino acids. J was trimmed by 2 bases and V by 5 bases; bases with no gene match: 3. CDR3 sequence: CASSRQGTGNTIYF. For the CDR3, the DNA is TGTGCCAGCTCAAGACAGGGAACTGGAAACACCATATATTTT.

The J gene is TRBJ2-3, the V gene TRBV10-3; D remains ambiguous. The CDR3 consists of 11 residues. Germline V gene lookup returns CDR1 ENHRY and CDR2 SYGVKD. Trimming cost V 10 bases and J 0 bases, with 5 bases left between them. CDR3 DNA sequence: TGTGCCAGCGGTAGCACAGATACGCAGTATTTT. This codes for CASGSTDTQYF.

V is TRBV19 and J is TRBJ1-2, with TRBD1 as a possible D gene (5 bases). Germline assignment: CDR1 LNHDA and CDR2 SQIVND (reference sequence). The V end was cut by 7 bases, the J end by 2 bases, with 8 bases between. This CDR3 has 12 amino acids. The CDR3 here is CASTRQNYGYTF. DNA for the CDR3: TGTGCCAGTACTAGACAGAACTATGGCTACACCTTC.

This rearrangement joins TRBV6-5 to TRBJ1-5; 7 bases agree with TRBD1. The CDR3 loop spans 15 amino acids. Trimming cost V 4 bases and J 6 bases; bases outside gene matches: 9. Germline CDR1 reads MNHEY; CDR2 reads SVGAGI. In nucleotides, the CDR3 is TGTGCCAGCAGTTGGTCTGGACAGGAGGGTCAGCCCCAGCATTTT. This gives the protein CASSWSGQEGQPQHF.

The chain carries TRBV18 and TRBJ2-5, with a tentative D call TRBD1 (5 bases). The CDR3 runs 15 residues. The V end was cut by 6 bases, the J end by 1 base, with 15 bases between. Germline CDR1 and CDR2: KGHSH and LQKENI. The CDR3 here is CASSFAVQGQETQYF. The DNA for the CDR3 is TGTGCCAGCTCTTTCGCGGTCCAGGGCCAAGAGACCCAGTACTTC.

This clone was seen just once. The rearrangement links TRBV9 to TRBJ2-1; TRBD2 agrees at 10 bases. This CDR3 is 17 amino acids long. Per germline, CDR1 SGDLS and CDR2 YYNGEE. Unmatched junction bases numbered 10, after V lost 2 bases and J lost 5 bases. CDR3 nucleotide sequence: TGTGCCAGCAGCGTCCTCTGGGTTAGCGGGGGGCACAATGAGCAGTTCTTC. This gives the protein CASSVLWVSGGHNEQFF.

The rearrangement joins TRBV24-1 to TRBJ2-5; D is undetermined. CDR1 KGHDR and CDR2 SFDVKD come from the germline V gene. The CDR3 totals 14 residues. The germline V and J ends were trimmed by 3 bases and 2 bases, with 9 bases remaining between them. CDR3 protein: CATSDRVGQETQYF. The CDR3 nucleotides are TGTGCCACCAGTGATAGAGTTGGTCAAGAGACCCAGTACTTC.

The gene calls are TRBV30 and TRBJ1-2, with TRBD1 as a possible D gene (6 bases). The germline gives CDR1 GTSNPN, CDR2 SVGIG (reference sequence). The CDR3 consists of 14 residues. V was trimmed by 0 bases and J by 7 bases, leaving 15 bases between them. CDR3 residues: CAWSVGGHYIGYTF. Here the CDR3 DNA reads TGTGCCTGGAGTGTCGGGGGGCACTACATTGGCTACACCTTC.

The DNA of the CDR3 is TGTGCCAGCAGCGTAACACAGGGTGACGGTGAGCAGTTCTTC. It specifies CASSVTQGDGEQFF. This chain uses TRBV9 with TRBJ2-1, with TRBD1 as a possible D gene (6 bases). Germline V gives CDR1 SGDLS, CDR2 YYNGEE. Trimming took off 1 base at V and 9 bases at J, with 14 bases between the two ends. The CDR3 is made up of 14 amino acids.

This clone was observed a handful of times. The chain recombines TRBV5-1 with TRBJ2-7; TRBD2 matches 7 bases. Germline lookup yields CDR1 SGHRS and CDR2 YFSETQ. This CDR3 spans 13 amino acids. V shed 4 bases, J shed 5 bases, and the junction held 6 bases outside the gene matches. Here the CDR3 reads CASSIGGIHEQYF. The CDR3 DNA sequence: TGCGCCAGCAGCATCGGGGGGATCCACGAGCAGTACTTC. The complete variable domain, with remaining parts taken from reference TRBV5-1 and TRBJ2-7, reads KAGVTQTPRYLIKTRGQQVTLSCSPISGHRSVSWYQQTPGQGLQFLFEYFSETQRNKGNFPGRFSGRQFSNSRSEMNVSTLELGDSALYLCASSIGGIHEQYFGPGTRLTVT.

The CDR3 sequence: CASSLGPQGVNSPLHF. CDR3 sequence (DNA): TGTGCCAGCAGCTTGGGGCCACAGGGGGTAAATTCACCCCTCCACTTT. The V and J genes are TRBV5-4 and TRBJ1-6; 8 positions agree with TRBD1. This CDR3 is 16 amino acids long. Germline V gene data show CDR1 as SGHNT and CDR2 as YYREEE (reference sequence). Trimming took 0 bases from V and 7 from J; bases not matched to a gene: 6.

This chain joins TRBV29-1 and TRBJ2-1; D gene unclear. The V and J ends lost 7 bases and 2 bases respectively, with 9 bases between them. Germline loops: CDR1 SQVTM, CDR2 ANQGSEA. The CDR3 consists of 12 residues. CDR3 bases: TGCAGCGCTGAGGCGGCCTACAATGAGCAGTTCTTC. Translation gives CSAEAAYNEQFF.

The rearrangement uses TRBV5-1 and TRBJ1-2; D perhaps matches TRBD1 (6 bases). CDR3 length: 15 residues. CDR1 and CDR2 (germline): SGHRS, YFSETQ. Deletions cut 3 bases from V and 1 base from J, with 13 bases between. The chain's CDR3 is CASSSPQQGNYGYTF. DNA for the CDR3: TGCGCCAGCAGCTCCCCACAACAGGGTAACTATGGCTACACCTTC.

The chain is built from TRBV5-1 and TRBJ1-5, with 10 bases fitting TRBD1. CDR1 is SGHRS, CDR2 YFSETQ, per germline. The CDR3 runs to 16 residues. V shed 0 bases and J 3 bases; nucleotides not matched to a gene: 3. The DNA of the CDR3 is TGCGCCAGCAGCTTGGCCGGGACAGGGGTCAATCAGCCCCAGCATTTT. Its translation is CASSLAGTGVNQPQHF.

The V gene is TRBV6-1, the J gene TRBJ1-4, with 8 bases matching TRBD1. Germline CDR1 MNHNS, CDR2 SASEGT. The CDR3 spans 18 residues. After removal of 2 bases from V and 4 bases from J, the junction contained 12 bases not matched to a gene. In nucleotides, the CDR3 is TGTGCCAGCAGTGAATTAAACAGGGGGTATCGGGATAATGAAAAACTGTTTTTT. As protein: CASSELNRGYRDNEKLFF.

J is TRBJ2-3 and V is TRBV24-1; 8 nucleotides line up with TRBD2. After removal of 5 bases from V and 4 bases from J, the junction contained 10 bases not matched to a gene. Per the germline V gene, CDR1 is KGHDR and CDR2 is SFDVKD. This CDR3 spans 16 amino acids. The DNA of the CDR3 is TGTGCCACCAGTGGGCAGCGAGCGGGAGTTGCAGATACGCAGTATTTT. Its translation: CATSGQRAGVADTQYF.

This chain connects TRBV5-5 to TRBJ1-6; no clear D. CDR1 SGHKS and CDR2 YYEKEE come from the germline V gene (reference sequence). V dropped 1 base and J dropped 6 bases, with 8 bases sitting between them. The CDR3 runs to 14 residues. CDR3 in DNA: TGTGCCAGCAGCTTGAGTGGACTTAATTCACCCCTCCACTTT. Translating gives CASSLSGLNSPLHF.

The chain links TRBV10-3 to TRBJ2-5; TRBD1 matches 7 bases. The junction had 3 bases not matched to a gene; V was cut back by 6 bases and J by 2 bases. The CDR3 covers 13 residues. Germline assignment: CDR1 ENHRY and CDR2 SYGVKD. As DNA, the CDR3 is TGTGCCATCAGCGACAGGGCGCAAGAGACCCAGTACTTC. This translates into CAISDRAQETQYF.

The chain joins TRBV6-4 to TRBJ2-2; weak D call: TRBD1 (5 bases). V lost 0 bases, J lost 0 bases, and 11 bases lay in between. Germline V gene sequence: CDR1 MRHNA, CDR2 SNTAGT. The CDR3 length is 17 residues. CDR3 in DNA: TGTGCCAGCAGTGACTCGAACCTGGGGCCGAACACCGGGGAGCTGTTTTTT. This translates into CASSDSNLGPNTGELFF.

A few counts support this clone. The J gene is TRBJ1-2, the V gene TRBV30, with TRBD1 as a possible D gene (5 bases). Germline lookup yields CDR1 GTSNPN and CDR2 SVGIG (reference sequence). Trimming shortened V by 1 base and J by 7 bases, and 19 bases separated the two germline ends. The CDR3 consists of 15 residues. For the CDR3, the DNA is TGTGCCTGGAGTGCTGGCAGCAGGGTACAGGCTGGCTACACCTTC. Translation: CAWSAGSRVQAGYTF.

This chain's CDR3 is CASSFTGQVLYEQYF. As DNA, the CDR3 is TGTGCCAGCAGTTTCACCGGACAGGTCTTGTACGAGCAGTACTTC. The chain links TRBV6-1 to TRBJ2-7; 7 nucleotides line up with TRBD1. With V trimmed by 5 bases and J by 4 bases, 11 bases remained unmatched. The CDR3 spans 15 residues. Germline V gene sequence: CDR1 MNHNS, CDR2 SASEGT.